The 14 T cell receptor beta chains below were found in one sample sequenced in a study of cytomegalovirus exposure and HLA in healthy donors. The PCR employed 60 Vbeta primers together with 13 Jbeta primers. Some clones are missing from TCRdb's copy, which holds only in-frame ones; the method was immunoSEQ multiplex PCR. The data show some 70,000 clones, with 77% seen just once and approximately 4.7% held by the top ten. The sequencing sample was made of PBMCs. These receptors were collected from a male donor in good health and CMV-seropositive.

The V gene is TRBV10-3, the J gene TRBJ1-2; no clear D gene. The CDR3 is made up of 13 amino acids. Germline CDR1 ENHRY, CDR2 SYGVKD. Deletions cut 5 bases from V and 5 bases from J, with 12 bases between. CDR3 DNA sequence: TGTGCCATCAGTCCCCCCGGTCGGTATGGCTACACCTTC. Amino acids: CAISPPGRYGYTF.

The rearrangement links TRBV5-4 to TRBJ1-5; the D gene is possibly TRBD1 (6 bases). The ends were cut back, 1 base at V and 1 base at J, with 6 bases in the middle. The CDR3 length is 14 residues. CDR1 and CDR2 (germline): SGHNT, YYREEE (reference sequence). DNA of the CDR3: TGTGCCAGCAGCTTGACAGGGAGCAATCAGCCCCAGCATTTT. Amino acid sequence: CASSLTGSNQPQHF.

The chain has TRBV4-3 and TRBJ2-2; 10 positions match TRBD2. Germline assignment: CDR1 LGHNA and CDR2 YSLEER. The CDR3 is 15 residues long. The V segment lost 4 bases and the J segment 6 bases; nucleotides outside the gene matches: 5. CDR3 DNA: TGCGCCAGCAGCCGACGAGCGGGGGGGCCCGGGGAGCTGTTTTTT. Its protein product is CASSRRAGGPGELFF.

The J gene is TRBJ1-1, the V gene TRBV2, with a tentative D call TRBD1 (5 bases). V gave up 6 bases and J gave up 3 bases, with 11 bases separating them. CDR3 size: 13 residues. Per the germline V gene, CDR1 is SNHLY and CDR2 is FYNNEI. The CDR3: CASSGRADTEAFF. CDR3 DNA: TGTGCCAGCAGCGGCAGGGCGGACACTGAAGCTTTCTTT.

The V gene is TRBV2, the J gene TRBJ2-7; 11 bases match TRBD2. V lost 7 bases and J lost 1; bases outside the gene matches: 9. This CDR3 contains 16 residues. Germline values: CDR1 SNHLY, CDR2 FYNNEI. The CDR3 loop is CASTLAGGPPSYEQYF. In DNA form, the CDR3 reads TGTGCCAGCACCCTAGCGGGGGGCCCGCCTTCCTACGAGCAGTACTTC.

The genes are TRBV19 and TRBJ1-5, with 10 bases matching TRBD1. The V gene end was trimmed by 10 bases and the J gene end by 6 bases; junction bases not matched to a gene: 9. Germline V CDR1 and CDR2: LNHDA, SQIVND (reference sequence). The CDR3 has 14 residues. This CDR3 reads CAISGTGESQPQHF. CDR3 bases: TGTGCCATATCCGGGACAGGGGAATCTCAGCCCCAGCATTTT.

The chain recombines TRBV5-1 with TRBJ2-3; TRBD1 agrees at 8 bases. Germline V gene data show CDR1 as SGHRS and CDR2 as YFSETQ. This CDR3 is built from 15 residues. Germline trimming cut 3 bases from V and 3 bases from J; bases unmatched to any gene: 6. The CDR3: CASSSGQGGTDTQYF. CDR3 nucleotides: TGCGCCAGCAGCTCAGGACAGGGAGGAACAGATACGCAGTATTTT.

The rearrangement uses TRBV7-9 and TRBJ1-2; a possible D gene is TRBD1 (6 bases). Germline values: CDR1 SEHNR, CDR2 FQNEAQ (reference sequence). With 1 base removed from V and 5 bases from J, the gap between germline ends came to 8 bases. The CDR3 sequence is 13 residues long. CDR3 loop: CASSLGQGYGYTF. CDR3 DNA sequence: TGTGCCAGCAGCTTAGGTCAGGGGTATGGCTACACCTTC.

The V gene is TRBV5-6, the J gene TRBJ2-1; D gene unclear. The CDR3 consists of 12 residues. V shed 2 bases and J shed 5 bases, with 5 bases lying between them. CDR1 is SGHDT, CDR2 YYEEEE, per germline. The CDR3 nucleotides are TGTGCCAGCAGCTTACCGGACAATGAGCAGTTCTTC. It translates to CASSLPDNEQFF.

The chain is built from TRBV4-3 and TRBJ1-2, with D tentatively TRBD1 (5 bases). CDR3 length equals 15 residues. CDR1 is LGHNA, CDR2 YSLEER, per germline. Between the trimmed V and J ends, which lost 4 bases and 2 bases, there was a span of 14 bases. The CDR3 sequence is CASSRPGASNYGYTF. The CDR3 DNA is TGCGCCAGCAGCCGCCCTGGGGCCTCCAACTATGGCTACACCTTC.

The J gene is TRBJ1-5, the V gene TRBV19; a possible D gene is TRBD1 (5 bases). This CDR3 region has 18 residues. The germline gives CDR1 LNHDA, CDR2 SQIVND (reference sequence). Trimming took off 6 bases at V and 3 bases at J, with 24 bases between the two ends. CDR3 sequence reads: CASSKYLGQDRVNQPQHF. CDR3 in DNA: TGTGCCAGTAGCAAATACTTGGGTCAAGACAGAGTCAATCAGCCCCAGCATTTT.

The chain has TRBV6-1 and TRBJ2-7, with 8 positions matching TRBD1. Germline trimming cut 5 bases from V and 3 bases from J; bases unmatched to any gene: 9. CDR3 length: 15 residues. Germline V gene sequence: CDR1 MNHNS, CDR2 SASEGT. The CDR3 sequence: CASSPNGQGGYEQYF. The CDR3 nucleotides are TGTGCCAGCAGTCCCAATGGACAGGGTGGCTACGAGCAGTACTTC.

The chain carries TRBV11-3 and TRBJ2-3; the D gene is possibly TRBD1 (6 bases). V was shortened by 5 bases and J by 5 bases, with 17 bases between the two germline ends. Germline V CDR1 and CDR2: SGHNT, YENEEA. This CDR3 contains 15 residues. CDR3 bases: TGTGCCAGCAGCCTTTTAGTTGGGGGCAAAGATACGCAGTATTTT. This codes for CASSLLVGGKDTQYF.

With regard to this clone: A read error may account for a junction end that differs from germline. The sample contains more than one DNA sequence encoding this CDR3. The chain links TRBV19 to TRBJ1-3; D is undetermined. There are 12 residues in the CDR3. Germline V gene lookup returns CDR1 LNHDA and CDR2 SQIVND (reference sequence). CDR3 sequence (DNA): TGTGCCAGCAGTATCATTGGAAACACCATATATTTT. Its translation: CASSIIGNTIYF.